These T cell receptor beta chains were read from a single sample in a study of vaccination effects on CD4 cells after COVID-19. Clones were read by immunoSEQ multiplex PCR, and TCRdb kept only the in-frame ones, dropping some. The sample consists of tens of thousands of clones, under 80% of them appearing once. The antigens these receptors bind are not known. The source was CD4+ T cells from PBMCs cultured with HCoV-OC43 spike peptides, collected after COVID-19 vaccination. All receptors come from a human donor who received a COVID-19 vaccine. The CDR3 runs from the conserved cysteine through the conserved F or W. Each record gives: V gene, D gene, J gene, CDR3 DNA, CDR3 protein. A D gene is named only where the DNA matches it firmly.

V: TRBV6-1
D: .
J: TRBJ1-5
DNA: TGTGCCAGCAGTGCCCTAAGGACAGCTTATAGCAATCAGCCCCAGCATTTT
CDR3: CASSALRTAYSNQPQHF

V: TRBV6-5
D: .
J: TRBJ2-5
DNA: TGTGCCAGCAGTTATTTAGAGACCCAGTACTTC
CDR3: CASSYLETQYF

V: TRBV4-3
D: .
J: TRBJ2-2
DNA: TGCGCCAGCAGCCAAGATGGGTACGGGGCTATCGGGGAGCTGTTTTTT
CDR3: CASSQDGYGAIGELFF

V: TRBV18
D: TRBD1
J: TRBJ1-1
DNA: TGTGCCAGCTCACGCCGGGACAGTGAAGCTTTCTTT
CDR3: CASSRRDSEAFF

V: TRBV6-5
D: .
J: TRBJ2-3
DNA: TGTGCCAGCAGAGGAGCAAACTCAGATACGCAGTATTTT
CDR3: CASRGANSDTQYF

V: TRBV7-2
D: TRBD1
J: TRBJ1-4
DNA: TGTGCCAGCAGCTGGGACAGGGGAGATGAAAAACTGTTTTTT
CDR3: CASSWDRGDEKLFF

V: TRBV29-1
D: TRBD1
J: TRBJ2-5
DNA: TGCAGCGTTGTGGGGACAGGGGGACGAGAGACCCAGTACTTC
CDR3: CSVVGTGGRETQYF

V: TRBV7-3
D: .
J: TRBJ1-1
DNA: TGTGCCAGCAGTGTTAACCGGGGGCAGGTAGCTTTCTTT
CDR3: CASSVNRGQVAFF

V: TRBV5-6
D: .
J: TRBJ1-2
DNA: TGTGCCAGCAGCTTGGTAGGGTGGTCTAACTATGGCTACACCTTC
CDR3: CASSLVGWSNYGYTF

V: TRBV6-5
D: .
J: TRBJ2-6
DNA: TGTGCCAGCAGTTACTCCCTCGGAGCGGGGGCCAACGTCCTGACTTTC
CDR3: CASSYSLGAGANVLTF